Below, 16 T cell receptor beta chains from the same sample are listed, as sequenced in a study of cytomegalovirus exposure and HLA in healthy donors. The PCR made use of 60 Vbeta and 13 Jbeta primers. Method: immunoSEQ multiplex PCR; TCRdb's copy keeps in-frame clones and lacks some. The sample has 110,000 or so clones; 77% are singletons. The sequencing input was PBMCs. Receptors originate from a man in his fifties in good health and CMV-seropositive.

In its sample, this clone was seen once. CDR3 protein: CASSLEGNESPLHF. The CDR3 DNA reads TGCGCCAGCAGCTTGGAGGGGAACGAGTCACCCCTCCACTTT. The gene calls are TRBV5-1 and TRBJ1-6; D possibly corresponds to TRBD1 (5 bases). This CDR3 contains 14 residues. V lost 0 bases to trimming and J lost 10 bases, with 11 bases between them. Germline V gives CDR1 SGHRS, CDR2 YFSETQ.

The chain is built from TRBV5-1 and TRBJ2-1, with 8 bases aligning to TRBD1. The V gene's germline CDR1 is SGHRS and CDR2 YFSETQ. With 0 bases clipped from V and 8 bases from J, the junction kept 10 bases outside the gene matches. This CDR3 has 16 residues. The CDR3 sequence is CASSLEGTGGIDEQFF. The CDR3 nucleotides are TGCGCCAGCAGCTTGGAAGGGACAGGAGGAATTGATGAGCAGTTCTTC.

There are a few counts of this clone. The chain has TRBV6-6 and TRBJ1-1, with 8 bases identical to TRBD1. The CDR3 totals 14 residues. The ends lost 4 bases at V and 1 base at J; junction bases unmatched: 2. Germline CDR1 MNHNY, CDR2 SVGAGI (reference sequence). In DNA, the CDR3 is TGTGCCAGCAGTTCGGACAGGGCGAACACTGAAGCTTTCTTT. This encodes CASSSDRANTEAFF.

This clone was seen a single time. The chain links TRBV7-8 to TRBJ1-4; D is undetermined. Trimming shortened V by 3 bases and J by 7 bases, and 18 bases separated the two germline ends. This CDR3 region has 16 residues. Germline CDR1 is SGHVS and CDR2 is FQNEAQ. The CDR3 is CASSLLGGEGGEKLFF. The DNA of the CDR3 is TGTGCCAGCAGCTTGTTAGGCGGGGAAGGTGGTGAAAAACTGTTTTTT.

The chain combines TRBV5-4 with TRBJ1-3, with D hard to call. Trimming pared 4 bases from V and 0 bases from J, leaving 11 bases between. The CDR3 has 15 amino acids. Germline CDR1 is SGHNT and CDR2 is YYREEE (reference sequence). CDR3 loop: CASSTGLSSGNTIYF. DNA for the CDR3: TGTGCCAGCAGCACCGGACTGTCCTCTGGAAACACCATATATTTT.

The chain has TRBV30 and TRBJ1-1; TRBD1 agrees at 7 bases. The germline gives CDR1 GTSNPN, CDR2 SVGIG (reference sequence). CDR3 length equals 13 residues. Trimming cost V 5 bases and J 1 base; bases outside gene matches: 4. CDR3: CAWGGQSNTEAFF. The CDR3 DNA is TGTGCCTGGGGGGGACAGTCGAACACTGAAGCTTTCTTT.

The chain carries TRBV7-8 and TRBJ1-5, with D maybe TRBD1 (5 bases). This CDR3 has 15 amino acids. CDR1 and CDR2 (germline): SGHVS, FQNEAQ. The V end lost 6 bases, the J end lost 7 bases, and 19 bases lay between the germline ends. CDR3 sequence reads: CASSPGLPPEQPQHF. The DNA of the CDR3 is TGTGCCAGCAGTCCGGGACTTCCCCCGGAGCAGCCCCAGCATTTT.

The chain links TRBV25-1 to TRBJ1-6; 8 bases map to TRBD1. This CDR3 has 14 amino acids. From germline, CDR1 is MGHDK and CDR2 SYGVNS. The trim removed 4 bases at V and 9 bases at J, leaving 5 bases unmatched. DNA for the CDR3: TGTGCCAGCAGTGCCCAGGGGGCGGGTTCACCCCTCCACTTT. This gives the protein CASSAQGAGSPLHF.

The chain has TRBV10-1 and TRBJ2-1, with D possibly being TRBD2 (5 bases). CDR1 WNHNN and CDR2 SYGVQD come from the germline V gene (reference sequence). V was trimmed by 2 bases and J by 0 bases, leaving 8 bases between them. CDR3 length equals 15 residues. The DNA of the CDR3 is TGCGCCAGCAGTGAGGCGGGTACCTCCTACAATGAGCAGTTCTTC. As protein: CASSEAGTSYNEQFF.

The gene calls are TRBV4-2 and TRBJ2-7; 7 bases agree with TRBD2. The trim removed 3 bases at V and 2 bases at J, leaving 10 bases unmatched. Germline CDR1 LGHNA, CDR2 YNFKEQ. The CDR3 length is 16 residues. As DNA, the CDR3 is TGTGCCAGCAGCCAGGATTCCGGGACTATTCCCTACGAGCAGTACTTC. Encoded protein: CASSQDSGTIPYEQYF.

The chain joins TRBV6-5 to TRBJ1-2, with D possibly being TRBD1 (5 bases). Trimming stripped 4 bases from V and 4 bases from J, with 10 bases between. Germline V CDR1 and CDR2: MNHEY, SVGAGI. This CDR3 comprises 13 residues. The CDR3 region is CASSFDRSYGYTF. Here the CDR3 DNA reads TGTGCCAGCAGTTTTGACAGATCCTATGGCTACACCTTC.

The chain couples TRBV5-4 to TRBJ1-1; D uncertain. The germline CDR1 and CDR2 sequences are SGHNT and YYREEE (reference sequence). This CDR3 has 15 amino acids. V lost 2 bases and J 1 base, leaving 12 bases between the germline ends. This CDR3 reads CASSLTYGSNTEAFF. The CDR3 bases are TGTGCCAGCAGCTTAACATACGGGTCGAACACTGAAGCTTTCTTT.

The V and J genes are TRBV5-1 and TRBJ2-2; TRBD1 agrees at 8 bases. This CDR3 region has 13 residues. V gave up 2 bases and J gave up 6 bases; unmatched junction bases: 0. The germline CDR1 and CDR2 sequences are SGHRS and YFSETQ. The CDR3 sequence is CASSLQGAGELFF. In nucleotides, the CDR3 is TGCGCCAGCAGCTTACAGGGGGCCGGGGAGCTGTTTTTT.

The CDR3 reads CASSQPWGGDTQYF. CDR3 in DNA: TGTGCCAGCAGTCAACCATGGGGAGGAGATACGCAGTATTTT. The V call is TRBV25-1, the J call TRBJ2-3; D is perhaps TRBD2 (6 bases). This CDR3 region has 14 residues. V gave up 5 bases and J gave up 5 bases, with 14 bases separating them. CDR1 is MGHDK, CDR2 SYGVNS, per germline.

Written as DNA, the CDR3 is TGTGCCAGCAGCCCCAACCGGAGGGATACGCAGTATTTT. Translating it yields CASSPNRRDTQYF. The chain combines TRBV9 with TRBJ2-3; tentative D call: TRBD2 (5 bases). Germline CDR1 and CDR2: SGDLS and YYNGEE. The CDR3 runs 13 residues. Trimming took 4 bases from V and 6 from J, leaving 12 bases between them.

This sequence joins TRBV7-9 and TRBJ1-2, with no clear D. V was shortened by 0 bases and J by 7 bases, with 12 bases between the two germline ends. This CDR3 is 14 amino acids long. Germline CDR1 is SEHNR and CDR2 is FQNEAQ (reference sequence). The CDR3 loop is CASSLASLERGYTF. In nucleotides, the CDR3 is TGTGCCAGCAGCTTAGCGTCTCTGGAGCGTGGCTACACCTTC. Full variable domain (outside the CDR3, taken from reference TRBV7-9 and TRBJ1-2): DTGVSQNPRHKITKRGQNVTFRCDPISEHNRLYWYRQTLGQGPEFLTYFQNEAQLEKSRLLSDRFSAERPKGSFSTLEIQRTEQGDSAMYLCASSLASLERGYTFGSGTRLTVV.